Below, 32 T cell receptor beta chains from the same sample are listed, as sequenced in a study of blood T cell repertoires in COVID-19. Assay: immunoSEQ multiplex PCR; the TCRdb copy retains only in-frame clones and omits some. The table records under 200,000 clones, 70% to 90% of them present only once. The sequencing sample was made of peripheral blood. The receptors were gathered from a man in his 60s with active or convalescent COVID-19.

The chain uses TRBV18 and TRBJ1-2; the D gene is possibly TRBD1 (6 bases). Trimming stripped 3 bases from V and 3 bases from J, with 11 bases between. In germline, CDR1 is KGHSH, CDR2 LQKENI. The CDR3 covers 14 residues. CDR3 amino acids: CASSPYRADYGYTF. The CDR3 bases are TGTGCCAGCTCACCCTACAGGGCTGACTATGGCTACACCTTC.

This clone was seen ten or more times. The chain carries TRBV7-9 and TRBJ1-1, with 7 bases identical to TRBD1. This CDR3 comprises 15 residues. J gave up 5 bases and V 3 bases, and 9 bases lay outside the gene matches. Germline assignment: CDR1 SEHNR and CDR2 FQNEAQ (reference sequence). CDR3 in DNA: TGTGCCAGCAGCTTTCAGGGGGGCAGATGGACTGAAGCTTTCTTT. As protein: CASSFQGGRWTEAFF.

This chain joins TRBV5-4 and TRBJ2-7; 8 bases match TRBD1. CDR1 is SGHNT, CDR2 YYREEE, per germline (reference sequence). V lost 5 bases, J lost 5 bases, and 12 bases stayed unmatched. The CDR3 extends over 15 amino acids. The DNA of the CDR3 is TGTGCCAGCAGTTTATTGGACAGGGATAGCAACGAGCAGTACTTC. This gives the protein CASSLLDRDSNEQYF. Full variable domain (remainder filled in from reference TRBV5-4 and TRBJ2-7): ETGVTQSPTHLIKTRGQQVTLRCSSQSGHNTVSWYQQALGQGPQFIFQYYREEENGRGNFPPRFSGLQFPNYSSELNVNALELDDSALYLCASSLLDRDSNEQYFGPGTRLTVT.

A single count supports this clone. This rearrangement joins TRBV12-5 to TRBJ1-5; the D gene is possibly TRBD1 (6 bases). CDR1 is LGHNT and CDR2 is FRNRAP in the germline V gene. This CDR3 contains 17 residues. Trimming shortened V by 0 bases and J by 0 bases, and 12 bases separated the two germline ends. CDR3 sequence (DNA): TGTGCTAGTGGTTTGGTAACGGACAGTTATAGCAATCAGCCCCAGCATTTT. This encodes CASGLVTDSYSNQPQHF. The full variable domain, completed using reference TRBV12-5 and TRBJ1-5, is DARVTQTPRHKVTEMGQEVTMRCQPILGHNTVFWYRQTMMQGLELLAYFRNRAPLDDSGMPKDRFSAEMPDATLATLKIQPSEPRDSAVYFCASGLVTDSYSNQPQHFGDGTRLSIL.

The J gene is TRBJ1-4, the V gene TRBV5-1; tentative D call: TRBD1 (6 bases). This CDR3 is 14 amino acids long. Trimming left V 2 bases short and J 7 bases short, with 12 bases between. CDR1 SGHRS and CDR2 YFSETQ come from the germline V gene. The CDR3 protein is CASSFQGNGEKLFF. As DNA, the CDR3 is TGCGCCAGCAGCTTCCAGGGGAACGGTGAAAAACTGTTTTTT.

This chain uses TRBV5-1 with TRBJ2-7; 7 bases map to TRBD2. Germline CDR1 reads SGHRS; CDR2 reads YFSETQ. V lost 0 bases to trimming and J lost 2 bases; unmatched junction nucleotides: 5. The CDR3 totals 15 residues. CDR3 in DNA: TGCGCCAGCAGCTTGGATCCTAGCGGCCCCTACGAGCAGTACTTC. It specifies CASSLDPSGPYEQYF.

The chain combines TRBV2 with TRBJ1-1, with 9 positions matching TRBD1. This CDR3 is built from 13 residues. Germline V lookup: CDR1 SNHLY, CDR2 FYNNEI. J gave up 6 bases and V 10 bases, and 9 bases lay outside the gene matches. CDR3 residues: CATADRGQAEAFF. In DNA, the CDR3 is TGTGCCACCGCGGACAGGGGCCAAGCTGAAGCTTTCTTT.

This clone was seen only once. The V and J genes are TRBV6-5 and TRBJ1-4, with a tentative D call TRBD1 (5 bases). The V gene's germline CDR1 is MNHEY and CDR2 SVGAGI. Trimming cost V 6 bases and J 5 bases, with 13 bases left between them. The CDR3 runs 14 residues. The CDR3 DNA reads TGTGCCAGCAGACCTGACAGCGGGAATGAAAAACTGTTTTTT. It encodes CASRPDSGNEKLFF.

The CDR3 is CASSQALARGGYTQYF. The CDR3, as DNA: TGTGCCAGCAGCCAAGCACTAGCGCGGGGAGGGTATACGCAGTATTTT. V is TRBV3-1 (or the pseudogene TRBV3-2) and J is TRBJ2-3, with 7 bases aligning to TRBD2. The CDR3 contains 16 residues. V was clipped by 1 base and J by 7 bases; unmatched bases: 11. Germline assignment: CDR1 LGHDT and CDR2 YNNKEL (reference sequence).

The chain uses TRBV5-1 and TRBJ1-1, with TRBD1 identical over 10 bases. The CDR3 sequence is 16 residues long. The germline gives CDR1 SGHRS, CDR2 YFSETQ. After removal of 1 base from V and 1 base from J, the junction contained 4 bases not matched to a gene. For the CDR3, the DNA is TGCGCCAGCAGCTTGATGGGGGACAGGGGGAACACTGAAGCTTTCTTT. The encoded protein is CASSLMGDRGNTEAFF. Combining the CDR3 with reference TRBV5-1 and TRBJ1-1 gives the whole variable domain KAGVTQTPRYLIKTRGQQVTLSCSPISGHRSVSWYQQTPGQGLQFLFEYFSETQRNKGNFPGRFSGRQFSNSRSEMNVSTLELGDSALYLCASSLMGDRGNTEAFFGQGTRLTVV.

This clone was counted a few times. The chain carries TRBV9 and TRBJ2-5; D call uncertain. Germline V gene lookup returns CDR1 SGDLS and CDR2 YYNGEE. The CDR3 totals 12 residues. Trimming removed 4 bases from V and 5 bases from J, with 9 bases in between. DNA of the CDR3: TGTGCCAGCAGCCCGGGTAGGGAGACCCAGTACTTC. It specifies CASSPGRETQYF. Using reference TRBV9 and TRBJ2-5 for the parts outside the CDR3, the full variable domain is DSGVTQTPKHLITATGQRVTLRCSPRSGDLSVYWYQQSLDQGLQFLIQYYNGEERAKGNILERFSAQQFPDLHSELNLSSLELGDSALYFCASSPGRETQYFGPGTRLLVL.

V and J are TRBV29-1 and TRBJ1-1; tentatively, D is TRBD1 (5 bases). V lost 3 bases to trimming and J lost 4 bases, with 9 bases between them. Germline V lookup: CDR1 SQVTM, CDR2 ANQGSEA. The CDR3 has 12 residues. This chain's CDR3 is CSVDEQGTEAFF. DNA for the CDR3: TGCAGCGTTGACGAGCAGGGCACTGAAGCTTTCTTT.

The chain couples TRBV27 to TRBJ2-5, with 13 positions matching TRBD2. This CDR3 has 16 residues. V dropped 4 bases and J dropped 1; count of bases not matched to a gene: 3. Germline V gives CDR1 MNHEY, CDR2 SMNVEV (reference sequence). The CDR3 region is CASSSRLAGGQETQYF. In DNA, the CDR3 is TGTGCCAGCAGTTCCCGACTAGCGGGGGGCCAAGAGACCCAGTACTTC.

This chain uses TRBV9 with TRBJ1-4; TRBD1 matches at 9 bases. With 4 bases clipped from V and 7 bases from J, the junction kept 8 bases outside the gene matches. Germline V gene data show CDR1 as SGDLS and CDR2 as YYNGEE. This CDR3 is 15 amino acids long. CDR3 nucleotides: TGTGCCAGCAGCTCCGTCGGGACAGGGAGTGAAAAACTGTTTTTT. Its protein product is CASSSVGTGSEKLFF.

The chain employs TRBV4-2 and TRBJ1-1, with a tentative D call TRBD1 (5 bases). V lost 0 bases, J lost 5 bases, and 10 bases lay in between. The CDR3 runs to 14 residues. The germline V gene encodes CDR1 LGHNA and CDR2 YNFKEQ. For the CDR3, the DNA is TGTGCCAGCAGCCAAGAAGACAGACCTACTGAAGCTTTCTTT. Translated, it gives CASSQEDRPTEAFF.

This sequence joins TRBV24-1 and TRBJ2-5; D ambiguous. Deletions cut 3 bases from V and 7 bases from J, with 11 bases between. Germline CDR1 is KGHDR and CDR2 is SFDVKD. CDR3 size: 13 residues. As DNA, the CDR3 is TGTGCCACCAGTGATAGCGTCTTGGGGACCCAGTACTTC. Protein product: CATSDSVLGTQYF.

This clone was seen more than once but under ten times. The chain carries TRBV6-1 and TRBJ1-3; D unresolved. This CDR3 region has 15 residues. V dropped 1 base and J dropped 4 bases, with 11 bases sitting between them. Germline loops: CDR1 MNHNS, CDR2 SASEGT. The CDR3 DNA is TGTGCCAGCAGTGAAGGCTGGAGAATCGGAAACACCATATATTTT. Encoded protein: CASSEGWRIGNTIYF.

The chain carries TRBV9 and TRBJ2-5, with 10 bases matching TRBD2. J lost 1 base, V lost 0 bases, and 6 bases had no gene match. Germline V CDR1 and CDR2: SGDLS, YYNGEE. There are 17 residues in the CDR3. The CDR3 protein is CASSVEGSGGPQETQYF. The CDR3 DNA follows: TGTGCCAGCAGCGTAGAGGGTAGCGGGGGGCCCCAAGAGACCCAGTACTTC.

The chain is built from TRBV9 and TRBJ2-3; TRBD2 agrees at 9 bases. Germline-derived CDR1 and CDR2 are SGDLS and YYNGEE. The CDR3 loop spans 15 amino acids. With V trimmed by 2 bases and J by 3 bases, 4 bases remained unmatched. CDR3 residues: CASSVAGGPTDTQYF. Here the CDR3 DNA reads TGTGCCAGCAGCGTTGCGGGGGGGCCAACAGATACGCAGTATTTT.

J is TRBJ1-2 and V is TRBV6-6, with 7 positions matching TRBD1. The CDR3 spans 16 residues. The ends lost 2 bases at V and 0 bases at J; junction bases unmatched: 6. Germline V gene lookup returns CDR1 MNHNY and CDR2 SVGAGI (reference sequence). CDR3 coding DNA: TGTGCCAGCAGTTACGGGACAGCTTCTGCTAACTATGGCTACACCTTC. Translation: CASSYGTASANYGYTF.

The V gene is TRBV6-5, the J gene TRBJ2-1; D ambiguous. V shed 5 bases and J shed 1 base, with 12 bases lying between them. CDR3 length: 15 amino acids. CDR1 MNHEY and CDR2 SVGAGI come from the germline V gene. CDR3 region: CASSPRSGSYNEQFF. The DNA of the CDR3 is TGTGCCAGCAGTCCCCGTTCCGGTTCCTACAATGAGCAGTTCTTC.

J is TRBJ2-6 and V is TRBV14; D is ambiguous. The germline V gene has CDR1 SGHDN and CDR2 FVKESK. The length of the CDR3 is 14 residues. V gave up 5 bases and J gave up 4 bases, with 9 bases separating them. The CDR3: CASSWRSGANVLTF. Here the CDR3 DNA reads TGTGCCAGCAGCTGGAGATCCGGGGCCAACGTCCTGACTTTC.

The V and J genes are TRBV7-5 and TRBJ2-2; the table's D call, TRBD2, has no DNA check behind it. TRBV7-5 is assigned pseudogene status. The CDR3 has 15 residues. CDR3 coding DNA: TGTGCCACGCGTCCACAGCGGGGGCTCACCGGGGAGCTGTTTTTT. This gives the protein CATRPQRGLTGELFF.

The chain recombines TRBV18 with TRBJ1-4, with TRBD1 matching over 9 bases. The V gene's germline CDR1 is KGHSH and CDR2 LQKENI. Trimming cost V 1 base and J 6 bases; bases outside gene matches: 6. CDR3 length: 16 residues. DNA of the CDR3: TGTGCCAGCTCACCACTTCCCGGGACAGGGTATGAAAAACTGTTTTTT. Translation gives CASSPLPGTGYEKLFF.

V is TRBV3-1 (or the pseudogene TRBV3-2) and J is TRBJ1-1, with a tentative D call TRBD1 (5 bases). V was trimmed by 4 bases and J by 4 bases, leaving 13 bases between them. CDR3 length: 14 amino acids. Germline CDR1 is LGHDT and CDR2 is YNNKEL (reference sequence). The CDR3 bases are TGTGCCAGCAGCCTCCAGGCGGGGGGCACTGAAGCTTTCTTT. It specifies CASSLQAGGTEAFF.

The V gene is TRBV6-4, the J gene TRBJ1-2; 8 bases map to TRBD1. Germline V gene data show CDR1 as MRHNA and CDR2 as SNTAGT. The length of the CDR3 is 13 residues. V shed 3 bases, J shed 7 bases, and the junction held 4 bases outside the gene matches. The CDR3 region has the DNA TGTGCCAGCAGTGAGTCAGGGGGCAGTGGCTACACCTTC. Protein product: CASSESGGSGYTF.

This clone ranks as medium-sized (0.01 to 0.1%). The chain's CDR3 is CASSLTEQPQHF. CDR3 DNA: TGTGCCAGCAGCTTAACAGAGCAGCCCCAGCATTTT. The gene calls are TRBV7-8 and TRBJ1-5; no clear D. The germline CDR1 and CDR2 sequences are SGHVS and FQNEAQ. CDR3 length: 12 amino acids. The V end lost 2 bases, the J end lost 7 bases, and 6 bases lay between the germline ends.

This rearrangement joins TRBV19 to TRBJ2-1, with D maybe TRBD1 (5 bases). The germline V gene encodes CDR1 LNHDA and CDR2 SQIVND (reference sequence). The CDR3 has 14 residues. V was pared by 2 bases and J by 2 bases, with 7 bases between. Written as DNA, the CDR3 is TGTGCCAGTAGTATACAGGGTACCTACAATGAGCAGTTCTTC. This encodes CASSIQGTYNEQFF.

The chain combines TRBV19 with TRBJ2-1; D is uncertain. The germline V gene has CDR1 LNHDA and CDR2 SQIVND (reference sequence). The CDR3 is made up of 16 amino acids. Deletions cut 5 bases from V and 7 bases from J, with 21 bases between. For the CDR3, the DNA is TGTGCCAGTAGTTCCTTTGATAACAGTCTTCGGAATGAGCAGTTCTTC. Its protein is CASSSFDNSLRNEQFF.

J is TRBJ2-7 and V is TRBV2; D is ambiguous. With 6 bases removed from V and 2 bases from J, the gap between germline ends came to 5 bases. Germline CDR1 is SNHLY and CDR2 is FYNNEI. CDR3 size: 11 residues. The DNA for the CDR3 is TGTGCCAGCAGATTCGCCTACGAGCAGTACTTC. Translated, it gives CASRFAYEQYF. Full variable domain (missing parts from reference TRBV2 and TRBJ2-7): EPEVTQTPSHQVTQMGQEVILRCVPISNHLYFYWYRQILGQKVEFLVSFYNNEISEKSEIFDDQFSVERPDGSNFTLKIRSTKLEDSAMYFCASRFAYEQYFGPGTRLTVT.

The chain combines TRBV6-5 with TRBJ2-2, with 11 bases that match TRBD2. The CDR3 totals 15 residues. The V segment lost 6 bases and the J segment 5 bases; nucleotides outside the gene matches: 5. Germline V gene sequence: CDR1 MNHEY, CDR2 SVGAGI. CDR3 sequence: CASSLGLAATGELFF. The DNA for the CDR3 is TGTGCCAGCAGCCTGGGACTAGCGGCTACCGGGGAGCTGTTTTTT.

V is TRBV7-6 and J is TRBJ2-3; possibly TRBD2 for D (6 bases). Germline assignment: CDR1 SGHVS and CDR2 FNYEAQ. The CDR3 extends over 15 amino acids. Trimming removed 6 bases at V and 2 bases at J, with 15 bases between. The CDR3 reads CASRRTPGATDTQYF. CDR3 nucleotide sequence: TGTGCCAGCAGGAGGACTCCGGGAGCCACAGATACGCAGTATTTT.